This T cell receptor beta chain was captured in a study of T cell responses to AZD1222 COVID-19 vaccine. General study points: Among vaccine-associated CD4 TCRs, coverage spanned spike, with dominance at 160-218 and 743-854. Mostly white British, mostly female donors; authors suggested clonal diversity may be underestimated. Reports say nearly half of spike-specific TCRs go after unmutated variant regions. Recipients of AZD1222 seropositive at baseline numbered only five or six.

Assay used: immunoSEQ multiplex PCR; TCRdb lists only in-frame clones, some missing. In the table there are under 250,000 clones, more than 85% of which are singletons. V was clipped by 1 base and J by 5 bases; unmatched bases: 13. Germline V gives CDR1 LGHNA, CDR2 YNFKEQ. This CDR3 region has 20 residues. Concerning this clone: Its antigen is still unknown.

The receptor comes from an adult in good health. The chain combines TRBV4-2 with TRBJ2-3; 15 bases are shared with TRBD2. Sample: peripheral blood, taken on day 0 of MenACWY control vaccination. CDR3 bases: TGTGCCAGCAGCCAAGGGGTTGGACTAGCGGGGGGGCCCAATCGAGATACGCAGTATTTT. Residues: CASSQGVGLAGGPNRDTQYF.